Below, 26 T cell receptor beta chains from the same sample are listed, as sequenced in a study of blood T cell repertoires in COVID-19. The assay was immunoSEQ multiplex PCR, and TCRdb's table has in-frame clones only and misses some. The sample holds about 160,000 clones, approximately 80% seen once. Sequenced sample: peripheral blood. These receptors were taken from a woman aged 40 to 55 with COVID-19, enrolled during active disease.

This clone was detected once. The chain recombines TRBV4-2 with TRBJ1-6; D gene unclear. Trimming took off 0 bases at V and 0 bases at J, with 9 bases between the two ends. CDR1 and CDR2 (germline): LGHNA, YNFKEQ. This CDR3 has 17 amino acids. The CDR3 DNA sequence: TGTGCCAGCAGCCAAGATCTGCGCCTCTCCTATAATTCACCCCTCCACTTT. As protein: CASSQDLRLSYNSPLHF.

Here the CDR3 DNA reads TGTGCCAGTAGTAAAACCGGGACAGGGGACTATGGCTACACCTTC. Its protein is CASSKTGTGDYGYTF. The rearrangement uses TRBV19 and TRBJ1-2, with 10 bases matching TRBD1. CDR3 length equals 15 residues. V was pared by 4 bases and J by 3 bases, with 5 bases of the junction left unmatched. Germline V gene data show CDR1 as LNHDA and CDR2 as SQIVND (reference sequence). The entire variable domain, with the rest obtained from reference TRBV19 and TRBJ1-2, is as follows: DGGITQSPKYLFRKEGQNVTLSCEQNLNHDAMYWYRQDPGQGLRLIYYSQIVNDFQKGDIAEGYSVSREKKESFPLTVTSAQKNPTAFYLCASSKTGTGDYGYTFGSGTRLTVV.

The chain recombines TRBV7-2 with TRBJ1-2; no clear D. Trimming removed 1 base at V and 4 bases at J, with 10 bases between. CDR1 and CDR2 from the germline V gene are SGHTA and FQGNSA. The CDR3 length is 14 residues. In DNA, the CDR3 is TGTGCCAGCAGCTTAGAGTGGGGAGTCTATGGCTACACCTTC. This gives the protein CASSLEWGVYGYTF.

The CDR3 loop is CASSGAWLTIETQYF. CDR3 coding DNA: TGTGCCAGCAGCGGGGCGTGGCTAACGATAGAGACCCAGTACTTC. This chain links TRBV7-8 with TRBJ2-5; possible D gene TRBD1, 5 bases. The CDR3 extends over 15 amino acids. The V gene's germline CDR1 is SGHVS and CDR2 FQNEAQ. The V end lost 5 bases, the J end lost 4 bases, and 17 bases lay between the germline ends.

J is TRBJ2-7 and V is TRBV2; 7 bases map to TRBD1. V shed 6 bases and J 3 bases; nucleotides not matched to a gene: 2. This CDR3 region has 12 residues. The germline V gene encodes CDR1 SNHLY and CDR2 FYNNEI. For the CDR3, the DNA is TGTGCCAGCAGCCGGACAGGCTACGAGCAGTACTTC. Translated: CASSRTGYEQYF.

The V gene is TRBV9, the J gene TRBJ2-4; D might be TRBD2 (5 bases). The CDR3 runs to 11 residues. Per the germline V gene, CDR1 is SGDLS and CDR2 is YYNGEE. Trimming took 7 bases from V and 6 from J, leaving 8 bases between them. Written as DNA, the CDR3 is TGTGCCAGCGGGAGTGCAAACATTCAGTACTTC. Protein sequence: CASGSANIQYF.

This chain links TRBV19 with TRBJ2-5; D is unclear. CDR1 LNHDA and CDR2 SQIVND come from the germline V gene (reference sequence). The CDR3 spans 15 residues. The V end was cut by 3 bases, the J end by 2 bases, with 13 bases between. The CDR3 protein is CASSISSPGQETQYF. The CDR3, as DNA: TGTGCCAGTAGTATTTCGAGCCCGGGTCAAGAGACCCAGTACTTC. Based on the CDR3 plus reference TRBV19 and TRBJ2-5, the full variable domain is DGGITQSPKYLFRKEGQNVTLSCEQNLNHDAMYWYRQDPGQGLRLIYYSQIVNDFQKGDIAEGYSVSREKKESFPLTVTSAQKNPTAFYLCASSISSPGQETQYFGPGTRLLVL.

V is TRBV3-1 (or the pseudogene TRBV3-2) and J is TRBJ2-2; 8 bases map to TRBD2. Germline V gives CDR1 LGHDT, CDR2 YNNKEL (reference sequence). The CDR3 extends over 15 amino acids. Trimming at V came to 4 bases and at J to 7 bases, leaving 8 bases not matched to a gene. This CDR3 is CASSPFRGGLGELFF. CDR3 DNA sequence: TGTGCCAGCAGCCCCTTTCGGGGGGGCCTCGGGGAGCTGTTTTTT.

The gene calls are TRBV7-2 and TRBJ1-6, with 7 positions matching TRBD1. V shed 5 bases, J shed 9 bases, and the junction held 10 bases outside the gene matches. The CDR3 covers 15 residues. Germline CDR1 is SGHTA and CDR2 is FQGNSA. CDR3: CASSKETGVGSPLHF. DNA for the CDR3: TGTGCCAGCAGCAAAGAAACAGGGGTTGGTTCACCCCTCCACTTT.

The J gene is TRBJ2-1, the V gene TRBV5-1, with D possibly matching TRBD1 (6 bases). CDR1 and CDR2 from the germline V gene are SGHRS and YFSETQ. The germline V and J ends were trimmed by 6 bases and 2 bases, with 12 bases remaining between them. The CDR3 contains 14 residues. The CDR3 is CASTRDTTYNEQFF. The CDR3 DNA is TGCGCCAGCACCCGGGACACCACCTACAATGAGCAGTTCTTC.

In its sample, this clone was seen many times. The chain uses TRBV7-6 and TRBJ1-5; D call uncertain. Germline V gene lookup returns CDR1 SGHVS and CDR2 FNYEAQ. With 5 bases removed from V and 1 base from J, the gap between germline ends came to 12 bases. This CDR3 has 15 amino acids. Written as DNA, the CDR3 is TGTGCCAGCAGCCCCCAGGCTGACAGCAATCAGCCCCAGCATTTT. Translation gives CASSPQADSNQPQHF.

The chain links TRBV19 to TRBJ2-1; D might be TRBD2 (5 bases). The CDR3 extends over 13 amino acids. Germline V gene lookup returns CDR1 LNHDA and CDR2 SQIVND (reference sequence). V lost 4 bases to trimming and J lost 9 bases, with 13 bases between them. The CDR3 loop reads CASSTLLGGEQFF. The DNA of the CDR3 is TGTGCCAGTAGTACCCTTCTAGGAGGTGAGCAGTTCTTC.

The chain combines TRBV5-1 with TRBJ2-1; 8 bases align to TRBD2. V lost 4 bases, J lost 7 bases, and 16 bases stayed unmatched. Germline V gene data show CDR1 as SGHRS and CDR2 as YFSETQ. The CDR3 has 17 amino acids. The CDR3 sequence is CASSDAWVSGTSNEQFF. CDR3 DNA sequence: TGCGCCAGCAGCGACGCCTGGGTTAGCGGGACATCGAATGAGCAGTTCTTC.

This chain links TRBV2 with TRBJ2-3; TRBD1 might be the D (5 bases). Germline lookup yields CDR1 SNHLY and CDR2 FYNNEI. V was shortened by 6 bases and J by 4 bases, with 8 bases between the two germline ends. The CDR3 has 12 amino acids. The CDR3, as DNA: TGTGCCAGCAGCACAGGACCAGATACGCAGTATTTT. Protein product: CASSTGPDTQYF.

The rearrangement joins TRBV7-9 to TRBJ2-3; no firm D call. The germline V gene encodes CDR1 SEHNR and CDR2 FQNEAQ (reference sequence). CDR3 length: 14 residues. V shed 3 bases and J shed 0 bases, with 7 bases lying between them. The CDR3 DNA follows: TGTGCCAGCAGCTTTTCCGGGAGCACAGATACGCAGTATTTT. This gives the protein CASSFSGSTDTQYF.

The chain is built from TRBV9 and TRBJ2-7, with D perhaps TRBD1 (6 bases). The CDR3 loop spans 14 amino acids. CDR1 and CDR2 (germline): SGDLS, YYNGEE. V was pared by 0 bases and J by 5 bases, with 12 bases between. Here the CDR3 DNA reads TGTGCCAGCAGCGTAGACCACAGGGTCCACGAGCAGTACTTC. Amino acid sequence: CASSVDHRVHEQYF.

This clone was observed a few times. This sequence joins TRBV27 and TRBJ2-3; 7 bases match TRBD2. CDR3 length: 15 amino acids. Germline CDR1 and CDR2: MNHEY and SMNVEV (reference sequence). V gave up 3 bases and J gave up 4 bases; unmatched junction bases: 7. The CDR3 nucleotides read TGTGCCAGCAGTTTTGTGGGGGAGGGGCCAGATACGCAGTATTTT. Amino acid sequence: CASSFVGEGPDTQYF.

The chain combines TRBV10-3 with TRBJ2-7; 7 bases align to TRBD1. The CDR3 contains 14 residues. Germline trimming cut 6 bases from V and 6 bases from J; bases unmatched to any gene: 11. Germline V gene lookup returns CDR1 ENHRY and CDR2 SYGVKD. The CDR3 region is CAIRETTGDAEQYF. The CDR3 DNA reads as TGTGCCATCAGAGAGACTACAGGGGATGCCGAGCAGTACTTC.

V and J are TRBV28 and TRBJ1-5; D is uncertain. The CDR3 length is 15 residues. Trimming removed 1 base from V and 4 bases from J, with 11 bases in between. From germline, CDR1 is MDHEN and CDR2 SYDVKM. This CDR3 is CASSLSQTTNQPQHF. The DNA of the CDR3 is TGTGCCAGCAGTTTATCCCAGACGACTAATCAGCCCCAGCATTTT.

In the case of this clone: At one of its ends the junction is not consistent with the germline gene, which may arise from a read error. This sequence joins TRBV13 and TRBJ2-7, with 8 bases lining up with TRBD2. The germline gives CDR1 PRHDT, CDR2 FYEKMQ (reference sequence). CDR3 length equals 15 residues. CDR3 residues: CASSFSGTTSSEQYF. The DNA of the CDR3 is TGTGCCAGCAGCTTTAGCGGGACGACATCCTCCGAGCAGTACTTC.

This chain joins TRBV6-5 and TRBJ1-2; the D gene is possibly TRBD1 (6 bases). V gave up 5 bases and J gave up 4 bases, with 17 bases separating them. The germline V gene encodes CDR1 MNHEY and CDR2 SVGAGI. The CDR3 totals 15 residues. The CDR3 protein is CASSPRGQGLYGYTF. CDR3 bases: TGTGCCAGCAGTCCCCGGGGCCAGGGGCTCTATGGCTACACCTTC.

The CDR3 DNA sequence: TGCGCCAGCCGGACCGGGACAGTCAATGAGCAGTTCTTC. Encoded protein: CASRTGTVNEQFF. This sequence joins TRBV10-2 and TRBJ2-1; 7 positions agree with TRBD1. V lost 8 bases, J lost 6 bases, and 7 bases stayed unmatched. Germline CDR1 is WSHSY and CDR2 is SAAADI. The CDR3 sequence is 13 residues long.

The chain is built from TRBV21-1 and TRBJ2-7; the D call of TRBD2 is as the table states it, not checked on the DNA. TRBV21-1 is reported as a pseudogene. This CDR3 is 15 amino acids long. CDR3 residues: CASNSSGPSSYEQYF. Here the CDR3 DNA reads TGTGCCAGCAACTCTAGCGGGCCGAGCTCCTACGAGCAGTACTTC.

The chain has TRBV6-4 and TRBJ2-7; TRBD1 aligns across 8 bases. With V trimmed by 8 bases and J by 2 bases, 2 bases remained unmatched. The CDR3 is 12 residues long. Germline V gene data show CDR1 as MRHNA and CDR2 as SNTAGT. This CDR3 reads CASPGGTYEQYF. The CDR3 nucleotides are TGTGCCAGCCCAGGGGGCACCTACGAGCAGTACTTC.

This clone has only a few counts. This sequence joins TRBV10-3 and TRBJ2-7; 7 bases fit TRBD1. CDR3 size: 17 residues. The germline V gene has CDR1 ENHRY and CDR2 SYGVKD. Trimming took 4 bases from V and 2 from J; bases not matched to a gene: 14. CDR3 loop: CAISAMETGPRTYEQYF. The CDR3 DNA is TGTGCCATCAGTGCGATGGAGACAGGGCCGCGAACCTACGAGCAGTACTTC.

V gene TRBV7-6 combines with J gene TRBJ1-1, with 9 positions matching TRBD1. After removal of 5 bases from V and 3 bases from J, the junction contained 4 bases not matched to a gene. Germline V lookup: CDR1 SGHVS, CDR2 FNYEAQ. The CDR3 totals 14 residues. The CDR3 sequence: CASSTGTGYTEAFF. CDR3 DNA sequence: TGTGCCAGCAGCACGGGGACAGGGTACACTGAAGCTTTCTTT.